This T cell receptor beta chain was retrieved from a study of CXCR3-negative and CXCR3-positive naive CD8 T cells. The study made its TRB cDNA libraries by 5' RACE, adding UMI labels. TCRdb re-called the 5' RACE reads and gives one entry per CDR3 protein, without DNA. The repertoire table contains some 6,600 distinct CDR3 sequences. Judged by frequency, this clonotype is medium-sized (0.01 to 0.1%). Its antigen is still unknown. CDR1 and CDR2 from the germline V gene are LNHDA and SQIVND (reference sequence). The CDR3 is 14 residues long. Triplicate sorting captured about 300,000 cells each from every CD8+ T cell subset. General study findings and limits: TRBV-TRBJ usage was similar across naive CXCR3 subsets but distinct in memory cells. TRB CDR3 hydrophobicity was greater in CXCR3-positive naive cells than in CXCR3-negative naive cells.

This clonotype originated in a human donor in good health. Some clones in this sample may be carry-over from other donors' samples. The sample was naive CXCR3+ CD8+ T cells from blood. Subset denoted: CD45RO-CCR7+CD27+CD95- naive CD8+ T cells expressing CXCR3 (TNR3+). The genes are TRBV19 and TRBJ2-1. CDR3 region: CASSIAGEGNEQFF.